This T cell receptor beta chain was observed in a study of regulatory T cells in long-lasting Graves disease. Time point in this sample: newly diagnosed GD, antithyroid drugs for less than 3 months. The TCR library was prepared using RNA isolated from PBMCs. EDTA tubes were used for drawing around 9 milliliters of peripheral blood. Sequencing libraries for TCR beta were prepared with iRepertoire HTBI primers and Arm-PCR of CDR3 regions. TCRdb redid the calling of the multiplex PCR reads with MiXCR, one entry per CDR3 protein. The table lists 400,000 to 500,000 distinct CDR3 sequences, 14% of them singletons. Trimming removed 3 bases from V and 2 bases from J, with 15 bases in between. Germline loops: CDR1 SGHRS, CDR2 YFSETQ. This CDR3 comprises 15 residues. General study points: Persistent Graves' patients showed a TCR diversity that was lower than that of newly diagnosed ones. Segments TRBV28, TRBJ1-2 and TRBJ2-5 showed preferential usage in persistent disease.

Remarks on this clonotype: Its antigen is unidentified.

These data also featured in a second study, about T cells in Graves' hyperthyroidism and ophthalmopathy. That source adds: Most thyroid clonotypes with frequency above 0.001 were detected in blood.

This sequence was found in a woman aged 45-65 years with Graves disease. The V call is TRBV5-1, the J call TRBJ2-7; possibly TRBD2 for D (5 bases). The specimen comprised peripheral blood mononuclear cells (PBMCs), sampled at new diagnosis, from a patient treated with antithyroid drugs. CDR3 loop: CASSSSPSNAYEQYF. Written as DNA, the CDR3 is TGCGCCAGCAGCTCGTCTCCTAGCAATGCCTACGAGCAGTACTTC.